This T cell receptor beta chain is from a study of human T cells and chemical hapten exposure. Individual cDNA molecules in this library carried unique molecular identifiers. TCRdb fed the RACE reads into MiXCR, producing one record per CDR3 protein. The sample holds approximately 82,000 distinct CDR3 sequences, roughly 12% seen once. Findings and caveats of the study: Once DPC sensitization occurred, TCRs above 1 in 1000 frequency showed no change. Having alopecia, the donors may differ immunologically from healthy people. Positively correlated with patch test score were the counts of PT1 expanded TCRs.

Time point meaning: patch test 1, 2 weeks after DPC sensitization. Specified treatment: therapeutic diphenylcyclopropenone sensitization with weekly scalp DPC. The sample holds many counts of this clonotype. Its cognate antigen is unknown. The clonotype was recovered from an older woman with alopecia areata. Some clones in this sample may be carry-over from other donors' samples. The sample in question was whole blood, obtained in connection with sensitization to the hapten diphenylcyclopropenone (DPC).

CDR3: CASSLAGGLGTQYF. CDR3 DNA sequence: TGTGCCAGCAGTTTGGCGGGGGGCCTAGGTACGCAGTATTTT. The chain links TRBV12-3 or TRBV12-4 to TRBJ2-3; TRBD2 matches 8 bases. Germline trimming cut 3 bases from V and 8 bases from J; bases unmatched to any gene: 7. This CDR3 spans 14 amino acids.